These 12 T cell receptor beta chains came from one sample sequenced in a study of blood T cell repertoires in COVID-19. Libraries were prepared by immunoSEQ multiplex PCR; TCRdb keeps only in-frame clonotypes and omits some of them. The sample lists some 510,000 clones, over 75% occurring once. Sequenced: PBMCs or T cells enriched from blood (not recorded which). The source of these receptors is a woman in her forties who had recovered from COVID-19.

Written as DNA, the CDR3 is TGTGCCAGCAGTGACAGGGCAAACATTCAGTACTTC. Translation gives CASSDRANIQYF. The V gene is TRBV6-1, the J gene TRBJ2-4; possibly TRBD1 for D (5 bases). The germline V gene encodes CDR1 MNHNS and CDR2 SASEGT. Trimming removed 3 bases from V and 6 bases from J, with 6 bases in between. This CDR3 comprises 12 residues.

The chain is built from TRBV5-1 and TRBJ2-3; 10 nucleotides agree with TRBD2. Trimming took 3 bases from V and 0 from J; bases not matched to a gene: 4. Germline V gene lookup returns CDR1 SGHRS and CDR2 YFSETQ. This CDR3 is built from 16 residues. The CDR3 DNA reads TGCGCCAGCAGCTACGAACTAGCGGGAAGCACAGATACGCAGTATTTT. This sequence encodes CASSYELAGSTDTQYF.

V usage is TRBV2 and J usage is TRBJ2-2; D uncertain. V was cut by 3 bases and J by 0 bases, with 2 bases left in between. The CDR3 is made up of 13 amino acids. CDR1 and CDR2 (germline): SNHLY, FYNNEI. CDR3 region: CASSDANTGELFF. The CDR3, as DNA: TGTGCCAGCAGTGACGCGAACACCGGGGAGCTGTTTTTT.

This chain joins TRBV2 and TRBJ1-3, with a tentative D call TRBD1 (5 bases). This CDR3 contains 14 residues. The ends were cut back, 2 bases at V and 4 bases at J, with 9 bases in the middle. Looked up from germline, CDR1 is SNHLY and CDR2 is FYNNEI. CDR3 protein: CASSELGGGNTIYF. As DNA, the CDR3 is TGTGCCAGCAGTGAACTCGGGGGGGGAAACACCATATATTTT.

V is TRBV10-3 and J is TRBJ1-2, with 8 bases fitting TRBD1. J was trimmed by 0 bases and V by 10 bases; bases with no gene match: 4. The CDR3 is 13 amino acids. The germline V gene has CDR1 ENHRY and CDR2 SYGVKD. The CDR3 loop is CATGTGPNYGYTF. CDR3 sequence (DNA): TGTGCCACCGGGACAGGTCCTAACTATGGCTACACCTTC.

This chain links TRBV18 with TRBJ2-7; tentatively, D is TRBD2 (6 bases). V was trimmed by 3 bases and J by 5 bases, leaving 8 bases between them. Germline V gene lookup returns CDR1 KGHSH and CDR2 LQKENI. The CDR3 covers 12 residues. CDR3 DNA sequence: TGTGCCAGCTCACCTCGGACTAACGAGCAGTACTTC. It translates to CASSPRTNEQYF.

In nucleotides, the CDR3 is TGTGCCAGCAGTTACTCCCAATGGGGGGGAGCAGATACGCAGTATTTT. It yields the protein CASSYSQWGGADTQYF. This chain joins TRBV6-6 and TRBJ2-3; TRBD2 aligns across 7 bases. The CDR3 is made up of 16 amino acids. Losses at the gene ends were 0 bases for V and 4 bases for J; bases not matched to a gene: 7. CDR1 and CDR2 from the germline V gene are MNHNY and SVGAGI (reference sequence).

The V and J genes are TRBV7-9 and TRBJ1-3; D uncertain. CDR3 size: 14 residues. Trimming left V 5 bases short and J 0 bases short, with 8 bases between. Germline V gene sequence: CDR1 SEHNR, CDR2 FQNEAQ (reference sequence). CDR3 sequence: CASSPYSSGNTIYF. For the CDR3, the DNA is TGTGCCAGCAGCCCCTACAGCTCTGGAAACACCATATATTTT.

The V call is TRBV2, the J call TRBJ2-1; D gene uncertain. The germline V gene has CDR1 SNHLY and CDR2 FYNNEI. V lost 2 bases, J lost 14 bases, and 13 bases lay in between. The CDR3 consists of 12 residues. The CDR3 sequence is CASSERVPSEFF. As DNA, the CDR3 is TGTGCCAGCAGTGAACGGGTCCCGAGCGAGTTCTTC.

This clone came up once. The J gene is TRBJ1-3, the V gene TRBV28; perhaps TRBD1 as D (6 bases). This CDR3 is 16 amino acids long. Germline CDR1 is MDHEN and CDR2 is SYDVKM. The V end was cut by 2 bases, the J end by 1 base, with 12 bases between. CDR3: CASSLTGTISGNTIYF. The CDR3 region has the DNA TGTGCCAGCAGTTTAACAGGGACCATATCTGGAAACACCATATATTTT.

The rearrangement links TRBV27 to TRBJ1-1; perhaps TRBD1 as D (5 bases). The V end was cut by 2 bases, the J end by 1 base, with 5 bases between. Germline assignment: CDR1 MNHEY and CDR2 SMNVEV (reference sequence). This CDR3 is built from 13 residues. Here the CDR3 DNA reads TGTGCCAGCAGTTTACAGGGGAACACTGAAGCTTTCTTT. Residues: CASSLQGNTEAFF.

This clone turned up a few times. The chain recombines TRBV5-6 with TRBJ2-3; D is uncertain. The CDR3 has 13 amino acids. V shed 1 base and J shed 5 bases, with 8 bases lying between them. In germline, CDR1 is SGHDT, CDR2 YYEEEE. The CDR3 DNA reads TGTGCCAGCAGCTTGACACACAGAGATACGCAGTATTTT. Translating it yields CASSLTHRDTQYF.